Listed below are T cell receptor beta chains from one sample, sequenced in a study of blood T cell repertoires in COVID-19. Measured with immunoSEQ multiplex PCR; TCRdb has only the in-frame clones, and not every one. The table lists tens of thousands of clones, roughly 85% of them singletons. The material sequenced was peripheral blood. Receptor source: a man aged 25 to 40 with acute or convalescent COVID-19. The CDR3 runs from the conserved cysteine through the conserved F or W. A D gene is named only where the DNA matches it firmly. Clone size is shown for a subset of rows, as once, few, many or a class of expanded clone.

len	v_gene	d_gene	j_gene	abundance	CDR3aa	CDR3nt
16	TRBV10-1	TRBD1	TRBJ2-1	-	CASSESLDRTHNEQFF	TGCGCCAGCAGTGAGTCTCTGGACAGGACCCACAATGAGCAGTTCTTC
15	TRBV19	-	TRBJ1-1	-	CASRHPGASNTEAFF	TGTGCCAGTAGACATCCGGGAGCATCGAACACTGAAGCTTTCTTT
14	TRBV2	-	TRBJ2-3	-	CARSSAAGTDTQYF	TGTGCTAGGTCGTCGGCTGCGGGCACAGATACGCAGTATTTT
16	TRBV4-3	TRBD2	TRBJ2-1	once	CASSQDFEREFNEQFF	TGCGCCAGCAGCCAAGATTTCGAGCGGGAGTTTAATGAGCAGTTCTTC
14	TRBV19	TRBD1	TRBJ1-5	-	CASSTGTEFQPQHF	TGTGCCAGTAGTACGGGGACAGAGTTTCAGCCCCAGCATTTT
15	TRBV19	TRBD2	TRBJ2-5	-	CASSMVAGGGETQYF	TGTGCCAGTAGTATGGTAGCGGGAGGGGGAGAGACCCAGTACTTC
17	TRBV3-1/TRBV3-2	TRBD2	TRBJ2-1	-	CASSQEGLAGDYNEQFF	TGTGCCAGCAGCCAAGAGGGACTAGCGGGCGATTACAATGAGCAGTTCTTC
15	TRBV4-3	TRBD2	TRBJ2-1	-	CASSLTSATYNEQFF	TGCGCCAGCAGCCTCACTAGCGCTACCTACAATGAGCAGTTCTTC
16	TRBV5-6	TRBD2	TRBJ2-2	-	CASSSRAGGPAGELFF	TGTGCCAGCAGCTCCAGAGCGGGAGGGCCTGCCGGGGAGCTGTTTTTT
15	TRBV19	-	TRBJ2-1	-	CASSITGPGNNEQFF	TGTGCCAGTAGTATAACAGGGCCGGGCAACAATGAGCAGTTCTTC
14	TRBV14	TRBD1	TRBJ2-7	-	CASSPDRPSYEQYF	TGTGCCAGCAGCCCGGACAGGCCATCCTACGAGCAGTACTTC
16	TRBV18	TRBD2	TRBJ2-3	-	CASSPPEAGLTDTQYF	TGTGCCAGCTCACCACCGGAAGCGGGACTAACAGATACGCAGTATTTT
15	TRBV9	-	TRBJ1-2	-	CASSVDVSRNYGYTF	TGTGCCAGCAGCGTAGATGTCTCCCGGAACTATGGCTACACCTTC
14	TRBV7-2	-	TRBJ2-1	-	CASSLSLAINEQFF	TGTGCCAGCAGTCTTAGCCTCGCTATCAATGAGCAGTTCTTC
13	TRBV12-3/TRBV12-4	-	TRBJ1-1	-	CASSLLGDTEAFF	TGTGCCAGCAGTCTCCTCGGGGACACTGAAGCTTTCTTT
13	TRBV19	-	TRBJ1-2	-	CASRGGVHLLLLF	TGTGCCAGTAGGGGAGGCGTCCACCTCTTATTACTCTTC
13	TRBV29-1	TRBD1	TRBJ1-4	-	CSVGRTGDEKLFF	TGCAGCGTTGGGCGGACAGGGGATGAAAAACTGTTTTTT
14	TRBV6-1	-	TRBJ1-5	few	CASSERFGNQPQHF	TGTGCCAGCAGTGAACGGTTCGGCAATCAGCCCCAGCATTTT
13	TRBV7-9	-	TRBJ2-2	-	CASTLQLTGELFF	TGTGCCAGCACCCTACAGTTAACCGGGGAGCTGTTTTTT
17	TRBV28	TRBD2	TRBJ2-3	-	CASSFSPSGDFTDTQYF	TGTGCCAGCAGTTTTTCTCCTAGCGGGGATTTCACAGATACGCAGTATTTT
15	TRBV2	-	TRBJ1-5	-	CASSVQGLSNQPQHF	TGTGCCAGCAGTGTCCAGGGTTTGAGCAATCAGCCCCAGCATTTT
17	TRBV28	TRBD2	TRBJ2-1	-	CASSSQRGTSSYNEQFF	TGTGCCAGCAGTTCCCAGCGGGGGACCAGCTCCTACAATGAGCAGTTCTTC
15	TRBV7-2	-	TRBJ2-6	-	CASSYRDSGANVLTF	TGTGCCAGCAGCTACCGGGACTCTGGGGCCAACGTCCTGACTTTC
14	TRBV3-1/TRBV3-2	-	TRBJ1-2	once	CASSQYTDRYGYTF	TGTGCCAGCAGCCAATATACGGACAGATATGGCTACACCTTC
16	TRBV27	TRBD2	TRBJ2-7	-	CASSSGGRYKQYEQYF	TGTGCCAGCAGTTCTGGCGGGAGATATAAGCAATACGAGCAGTACTTC
14	TRBV4-2	TRBD1	TRBJ2-7	-	CASSRQTGDYEQYF	TGTGCCAGCAGCCGACAAACAGGGGATTACGAGCAGTACTTC
15	TRBV5-1	-	TRBJ2-7	-	CASSLVGLYTYEQYF	TGCGCCAGTTCCCTTGTGGGGCTATATACCTACGAGCAGTACTTC
14	TRBV28	TRBD1	TRBJ2-7	-	CASSLPGQAHEQYF	TGTGCCAGTTCGCTCCCGGGACAGGCTCACGAGCAGTACTTC
14	TRBV7-9	-	TRBJ2-1	-	CASRNSGSYNEQFF	TGTGCCAGCAGAAATAGCGGCTCCTACAATGAGCAGTTCTTC
14	TRBV6-1	-	TRBJ2-7	-	CASSEGLKGYEQYF	TGTGCCAGCAGTGAAGGGTTAAAGGGGTACGAGCAGTACTTC
15	TRBV19	-	TRBJ1-1	-	CASSNYGLGGTEAFF	TGTGCCAGTAGTAATTATGGTCTGGGGGGTACTGAAGCTTTCTTT
12	TRBV11-2	-	TRBJ1-6	-	CASSLDRSPLHF	TGTGCCAGCAGCTTAGATCGTTCACCCCTCCACTTT
14	TRBV6-6	TRBD1	TRBJ1-3	-	CASSFGTEGNTIYF	TGTGCCAGCAGTTTCGGGACAGAAGGAAACACCATATATTTT
11	TRBV6-6	-	TRBJ2-1	-	CASSSGNEQFF	TGTGCCAGCAGTTCCGGCAATGAGCAGTTCTTC
14	TRBV11-2	-	TRBJ2-1	-	CASSPRGAGNEQFF	TGTGCCAGCAGCCCCCGGGGAGCGGGCAATGAGCAGTTCTTC
13	TRBV24-1	TRBD1	TRBJ2-3	-	CAISDRGTDTQYF	TGTGCCATCTCCGACAGGGGAACAGATACGCAGTATTTT
14	TRBV5-6	-	TRBJ2-2	-	CASSTAGFTGELFF	TGTGCCAGCAGCACAGCAGGGTTCACCGGGGAGCTGTTTTTT
17	TRBV18	-	TRBJ1-4	-	CASSPRGVARINEKLFF	TGTGCCAGCTCACCACGGGGAGTCGCCAGGATAAATGAAAAACTGTTTTTT
14	TRBV5-8	TRBD1	TRBJ2-7	-	CASSLEGQGAEQYF	TGTGCCAGCAGCTTGGAGGGACAGGGGGCCGAGCAGTACTTC
15	TRBV25-1	-	TRBJ2-5	-	CASSLRGAVQETQYF	TGTGCCAGCAGTCTCCGGGGTGCCGTCCAAGAGACCCAGTACTTC
16	TRBV28	TRBD1	TRBJ1-1	-	CASSFKGGLRNTEAFF	TGTGCCAGCAGTTTTAAAGGGGGCCTAAGGAACACTGAAGCTTTCTTT
14	TRBV5-5	TRBD1	TRBJ2-1	once	CASNRGSSYNEQFF	TGTGCCAGTAACAGGGGAAGCTCCTACAATGAGCAGTTCTTC
17	TRBV5-5	TRBD2	TRBJ2-1	once	CASSRGAGEGPHNEQFF	TGTGCCAGCAGCAGGGGAGCGGGAGAAGGCCCTCATAATGAGCAGTTCTTC
13	TRBV6-1	-	TRBJ1-1	-	CASSDNRVTEAFF	TGTGCCAGCAGTGACAACAGGGTGACTGAAGCTTTCTTT
13	TRBV6-5	TRBD2	TRBJ2-7	-	CATLLAARYEQYF	TGTGCCACCTTACTAGCGGCCCGCTACGAGCAGTACTTC
15	TRBV30	TRBD2	TRBJ2-2	-	CAWKVLAVGSGELFF	TGTGCCTGGAAGGTACTAGCGGTTGGGTCCGGGGAGCTGTTTTTT
15	TRBV11-2	TRBD1	TRBJ1-4	few	CASSLGDRDSEKLFF	TGTGCCAGCAGCTTAGGGGACAGGGATAGTGAAAAACTGTTTTTT
17	TRBV19	TRBD1	TRBJ2-1	-	CASSIDPGTGIRNEQFF	TGTGCCAGTAGTATAGATCCGGGGACAGGGATTAGGAATGAGCAGTTCTTC
14	TRBV2	TRBD1	TRBJ1-1	-	CASNQGAGRTEAFF	TGTGCCAGCAACCAGGGGGCTGGTCGGACTGAAGCTTTCTTT
13	TRBV25-1	TRBD1	TRBJ1-4	-	CASTRTGDEKLFF	TGTGCCAGCACTCGGACAGGGGACGAAAAACTGTTTTTT
16	TRBV5-1	TRBD1	TRBJ2-7	once	CASSPEGGQGTYEQYF	TGCGCCAGCAGCCCGGAGGGTGGACAGGGAACCTACGAGCAGTACTTC
13	TRBV30	TRBD1	TRBJ1-1	-	CAWSADRGDEAFF	TGTGCCTGGAGTGCGGACAGGGGCGATGAAGCTTTCTTT
14	TRBV11-2	TRBD1	TRBJ2-7	-	CASSLTGGVSEQYF	TGTGCCAGCAGCTTAACAGGGGGTGTCTCCGAGCAGTACTTC
14	TRBV7-9	TRBD1	TRBJ1-4	once	CASRLDRGDEKLFF	TGTGCCAGCAGACTAGACAGGGGGGACGAAAAACTGTTTTTT
15	TRBV30	-	TRBJ1-1	-	CAWSVGPSGGTEAFF	TGTGCCTGGAGTGTAGGCCCCTCGGGGGGCACTGAAGCTTTCTTT
13	TRBV12-3/TRBV12-4	-	TRBJ2-3	-	CASRRRASHTQYF	TGTGCCAGCAGGCGGAGGGCTAGCCATACGCAGTATTTT
14	TRBV27	-	TRBJ2-2	-	CASSSLLGAGELFF	TGTGCCAGCAGTTCCTTACTTGGGGCTGGGGAGCTGTTTTTT
15	TRBV28	TRBD1	TRBJ1-4	-	CASREGGQYNEKLFF	TGTGCCAGCAGAGAGGGGGGACAGTATAATGAAAAACTGTTTTTT